The 10 T cell receptor beta chains reported below all come from one sample, sequenced in a study of neurological immune-mediated disorders (dated by TCRdb to about 2019). This specimen's time point label, interpreted: longitudinal time-point 3. Library generation was performed with 5' RACE. TCRdb shows the sequencer as Illumina HiSeq 2500. TCRdb trimmed the raw reads at Q25, called clones with MiXCR and kept productive beta chains. One record per CDR3 amino acid sequence lists the most common genes and DNA. The sample records more than 75,000 distinct CDR3 sequences, around 4.5% of which are singletons. In total, the top ten clones hold 5.7% of the sample. The sample taken for sequencing was PBMCs. All receptors derive from a woman aged 55-70 years with multiple sclerosis.

This clonotype has a count of ten or more. The chain uses TRBV5-1 and TRBJ2-1; the D is unclear. The CDR3 is made up of 12 amino acids. Between the trimmed V and J ends, which lost 0 bases and 10 bases, there was a span of 8 bases. Germline-derived CDR1 and CDR2 are SGHRS and YFSETQ. The CDR3 DNA follows: TGCGCCAGCAGCTTGGCCGCCTCCGAGCAGTTCTTC. Residues: CASSLAASEQFF.

Ten or more counts support this clonotype. The V gene is TRBV5-1, the J gene TRBJ1-1; D is unresolved. The germline CDR1 and CDR2 sequences are SGHRS and YFSETQ. V was trimmed by 1 base and J by 2 bases, leaving 6 bases between them. CDR3 length: 13 amino acids. CDR3 residues: CASSLWDNTEAFF. The DNA of the CDR3 is TGCGCCAGCAGCTTGTGGGATAACACTGAAGCTTTCTTT.

This clonotype showed up many times. The chain is built from TRBV20-1 and TRBJ2-2; 7 bases line up with TRBD2. The V gene end was trimmed by 5 bases and the J gene end by 3 bases; junction bases not matched to a gene: 9. CDR3 size: 15 residues. From germline, CDR1 is DFQATT and CDR2 SNEGSKA (reference sequence). The CDR3 sequence is CSAPVPAGYTGELFF. The CDR3 DNA sequence: TGCAGTGCTCCCGTGCCAGCGGGGTACACCGGGGAGCTGTTTTTT.

This clonotype was detected ten times or more. This chain joins TRBV6-5 and TRBJ2-5; 7 bases line up with TRBD1. With V trimmed by 2 bases and J by 2 bases, 8 bases remained unmatched. The germline CDR1 and CDR2 sequences are MNHEY and SVGAGI. CDR3 length equals 16 residues. CDR3 region: CASSYQGQVYQETQYF. DNA for the CDR3: TGTGCCAGCAGTTACCAAGGACAGGTCTATCAAGAGACCCAGTACTTC.

There are many counts of this clonotype. This chain links TRBV5-1 with TRBJ2-6; D is unresolved. This CDR3 is built from 14 residues. V gave up 4 bases and J gave up 4 bases, with 9 bases separating them. CDR1 and CDR2 from the germline V gene are SGHRS and YFSETQ. The CDR3 coding sequence is TGCGCCAGCAGCGCCTTGGGAGGGGCCAACGTCCTGACTTTC. It encodes CASSALGGANVLTF.

This clonotype showed up many times. The chain has TRBV6-7 and TRBJ1-1; weak D call: TRBD1 (5 bases). TRBV6-7 is placed among ORFs of uncertain function. Trimming took 0 bases from V and 3 from J, leaving 20 bases between them. The CDR3 length is 18 residues. CDR3 bases: TGTGCCAGCAGTTACTCGGGGGGTTCGGCTTCTCGGTACACTGAAGCTTTCTTT. Translating gives CASSYSGGSASRYTEAFF.

This clonotype was detected many times. The chain employs TRBV28 and TRBJ1-1, with D unclear. There are 13 residues in the CDR3. Germline CDR1 and CDR2: MDHEN and SYDVKM. V lost 6 bases to trimming and J lost 0 bases, with 8 bases between them. As DNA, the CDR3 is TGTGCCAGCAGCCCAGAAATGAACACTGAAGCTTTCTTT. Protein sequence: CASSPEMNTEAFF.

In this sample, this clonotype turned up many times. V gene TRBV3-1 combines with J gene TRBJ1-6; 9 bases fit TRBD1. Germline CDR1 and CDR2: LGHDT and YNNKEL (reference sequence). There are 15 residues in the CDR3. With 4 bases clipped from V and 8 bases from J, the junction kept 6 bases outside the gene matches. CDR3 residues: CASSPTGQGYSPLHF. DNA for the CDR3: TGTGCCAGCAGCCCGACGGGACAGGGATATTCACCCCTCCACTTT.

There are many counts of this clonotype. V usage is TRBV15 and J usage is TRBJ1-2; 7 bases agree with TRBD1. V was pared by 0 bases and J by 10 bases, with 5 bases of the junction left unmatched. Germline V lookup: CDR1 LNHNV, CDR2 YYDKDF (reference sequence). The CDR3 totals 13 residues. The DNA of the CDR3 is TGTGCCACCAGCAGAGAATCGGGACAGACCTACACCTTC. Its protein product is CATSRESGQTYTF.

This clonotype was seen ten or more times. The V gene is TRBV5-1, the J gene TRBJ1-2, with 10 nucleotides matching TRBD1. This CDR3 spans 13 amino acids. Trimming at V came to 4 bases and at J to 8 bases, leaving 5 bases not matched to a gene. Germline-derived CDR1 and CDR2 are SGHRS and YFSETQ. The CDR3 spells CASSPDRGRGYTF. CDR3 nucleotide sequence: TGCGCCAGCAGCCCCGACAGGGGGCGAGGCTACACCTTC. The variable domain in full, with the rest retrieved from reference TRBV5-1 and TRBJ1-2, is KAGVTQTPRYLIKTRGQQVTLSCSPISGHRSVSWYQQTPGQGLQFLFEYFSETQRNKGNFPGRFSGRQFSNSRSEMNVSTLELGDSALYLCASSPDRGRGYTFGSGTRLTVV.